This T cell receptor beta chain was recorded in a study of blood T cells in healthy people across ages. The CDR3 extends over 14 amino acids. V was clipped by 7 bases and J by 5 bases, with 17 bases between them. Germline CDR1 reads SGHVS; CDR2 reads FNYEAQ. With a J-beta primer mix and a sample-barcoded 5' primer, a second PCR ran roughly 6 to 11 cycles. One entry per CDR3 protein, called by TCRdb with MiXCR from the 5' RACE reads. The sample lists fewer than 800,000 distinct CDR3 sequences; more than 20% were seen once. This clonotype was observed a handful of times. The data also belong to a second study, concerning T cells of mothers and their children. As that study records: Slightly, though not significantly, more overlap was seen in related than in unrelated mother-child pairs.

The chain uses TRBV7-6 and TRBJ2-5, with D possibly being TRBD2 (5 bases). This receptor was identified in a boy aged 10-17 years in good health. The sequencing sample was made of blood. The CDR3 sequence is CASTNPLRDETQYF. The CDR3 region has the DNA TGTGCCAGCACCAACCCTTTGAGGGATGAGACCCAGTACTTC. The full variable domain, its missing parts supplied by reference TRBV7-6 and TRBJ2-5, is GAGVSQSPRYKVTKRGQDVALRCDPISGHVSLYWYRQALGQGPEFLTYFNYEAQQDKSGLPNDRFSAERPEGSISTLTIQRTEQRDSAMYRCASTNPLRDETQYFGPGTRLLVL.